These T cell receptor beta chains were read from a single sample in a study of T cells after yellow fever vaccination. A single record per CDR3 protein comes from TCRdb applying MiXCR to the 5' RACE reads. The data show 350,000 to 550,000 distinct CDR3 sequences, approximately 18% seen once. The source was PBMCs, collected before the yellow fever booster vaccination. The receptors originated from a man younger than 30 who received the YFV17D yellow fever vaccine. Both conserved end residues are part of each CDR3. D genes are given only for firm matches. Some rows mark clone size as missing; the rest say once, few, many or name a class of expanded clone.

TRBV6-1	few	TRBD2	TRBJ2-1	CASMWTSGVGNEQFF	TGTGCCAGCATGTGGACTAGCGGGGTGGGAAATGAGCAGTTCTTC
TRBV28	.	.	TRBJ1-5	CASSLPGSNQPQHF	TGTGCCAGCAGTTTACCAGGGTCCAATCAGCCCCAGCATTTT
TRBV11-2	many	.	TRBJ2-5	CASSLGGDGTQYF	TGTGCCAGCAGCTTGGGCGGGGACGGGACCCAGTACTTC
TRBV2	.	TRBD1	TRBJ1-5	CASRVSGGDQPQHF	TGTGCCAGCAGAGTCTCAGGGGGGGATCAGCCCCAGCATTTT
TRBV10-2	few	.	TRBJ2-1	CASRRASADNEQFF	TGCGCCAGCAGGCGGGCTAGCGCGGACAATGAGCAGTTCTTC
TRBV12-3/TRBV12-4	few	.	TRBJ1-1	CASTFWGWAEAFF	TGTGCCAGCACCTTTTGGGGTTGGGCTGAAGCTTTCTTT
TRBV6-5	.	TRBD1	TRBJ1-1	CASSYGGGRTEAFF	TGTGCCAGCAGTTACGGAGGGGGCAGGACTGAAGCTTTCTTT
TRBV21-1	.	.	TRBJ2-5	CASSTDRGWETQYF	TGTGCCAGCTCCACAGACAGGGGATGGGAGACCCAGTACTTC
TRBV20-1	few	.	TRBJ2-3	CSASTISPRTDTQYF	TGCAGTGCTAGCACAATTTCGCCCCGCACAGATACGCAGTATTTT
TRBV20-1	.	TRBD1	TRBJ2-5	CSALRQGTQYF	TGCAGTGCTCTCCGACAGGGGACACAGTACTTC
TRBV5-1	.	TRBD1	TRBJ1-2	CASSPQTSTGSYTF	TGCGCCAGCAGCCCACAAACCTCGACAGGGAGCTACACCTTC
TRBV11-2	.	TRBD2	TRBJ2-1	CASRDRTSGAIYEQFF	TGTGCCAGCAGGGATCGGACTAGCGGGGCAATCTATGAGCAGTTCTTC
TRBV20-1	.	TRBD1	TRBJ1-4	CSARLGQGNEKLFF	TGCAGTGCTAGACTGGGACAGGGGAATGAAAAACTGTTTTTT
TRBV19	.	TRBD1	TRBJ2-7	CASSMGQGITYEQYF	TGTGCCAGTAGTATGGGACAGGGGATTACCTACGAGCAGTACTTC
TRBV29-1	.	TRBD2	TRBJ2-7	CSVGPAGGGTYEQYF	TGCAGCGTGGGTCCGGCGGGGGGAGGCACCTACGAGCAGTACTTC
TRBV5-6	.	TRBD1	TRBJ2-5	CASSIGTGGRDTQYF	TGTGCCAGCAGCATCGGGACAGGGGGCAGGGATACCCAGTACTTC
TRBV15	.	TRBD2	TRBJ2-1	CATSRAARRLAGGLTEQFF	TGTGCCACCAGCAGAGCCGCCCGACGACTAGCGGGGGGACTCACGGAGCAGTTCTTC
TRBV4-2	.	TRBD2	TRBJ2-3	CASSQRAGGSGDTQYF	TGTGCCAGCAGCCAAAGAGCGGGGGGCAGCGGAGATACGCAGTATTTT
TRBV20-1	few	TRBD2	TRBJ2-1	CSASESAGGLNNEQFF	TGCAGTGCTAGTGAAAGCGCGGGGGGGCTCAACAATGAGCAGTTCTTC
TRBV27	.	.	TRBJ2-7	CASSVPRGPTYEQYF	TGTGCCAGCAGTGTGCCAAGGGGACCCACCTACGAGCAGTACTTC
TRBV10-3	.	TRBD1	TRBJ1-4	CAITQGENEKLFF	TGTGCCATCACACAGGGGGAAAATGAAAAACTGTTTTTT
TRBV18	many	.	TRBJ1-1	CASSAGPAAEAFF	TGTGCCAGCTCGGCCGGCCCGGCGGCTGAAGCTTTCTTT
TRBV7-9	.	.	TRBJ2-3	CASSDDPITQYF	TGTGCCAGCAGCGATGACCCCATAACGCAGTATTTT
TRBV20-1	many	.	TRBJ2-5	CSTTGGAEETQYF	TGCAGCACAACCGGCGGGGCCGAGGAGACCCAGTACTTC
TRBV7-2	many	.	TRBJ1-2	CASSLDRSYGYTF	TGTGCCAGCAGCTTAGACAGGAGTTATGGCTACACCTTC
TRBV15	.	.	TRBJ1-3	CATSRGTGSGNTIYF	TGTGCCACCAGCAGAGGTACAGGCTCTGGAAACACCATATATTTT
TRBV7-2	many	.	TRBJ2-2	CASSFRGTGELFF	TGTGCCAGCAGCTTCCGCGGCACCGGGGAGCTGTTTTTT
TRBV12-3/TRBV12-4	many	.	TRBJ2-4	CASSPGRRLAKNIQYF	TGTGCCAGCAGTCCCGGACGACGACTAGCCAAAAACATTCAGTACTTC
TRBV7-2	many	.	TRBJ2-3	CASSSFGTDTQYF	TGTGCCAGCAGCTCGTTCGGCACAGATACGCAGTATTTT
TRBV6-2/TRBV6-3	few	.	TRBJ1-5	CASSSWGAQPQHF	TGTGCCAGCAGTTCCTGGGGGGCTCAGCCCCAGCATTTT
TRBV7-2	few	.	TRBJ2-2	CASSLNGGGELFF	TGTGCCAGCAGCTTAAACGGAGGCGGGGAGCTGTTTTTT
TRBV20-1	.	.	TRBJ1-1	CSASDMRNTEAFF	TGCAGTGCTAGCGATATGAGGAACACTGAAGCTTTCTTT
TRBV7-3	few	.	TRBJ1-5	CASSLAVNQPQHF	TGTGCCAGCAGCTTAGCAGTAAATCAGCCCCAGCATTTT
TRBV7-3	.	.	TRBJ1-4	CASSLSSGGNEKLFF	TGTGCCAGCAGCTTAAGCAGCGGAGGAAATGAAAAACTGTTTTTT
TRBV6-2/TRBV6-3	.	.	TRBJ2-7	CASNRFSDEQYF	TGTGCCAGCAATAGGTTTTCGGACGAGCAGTACTTC
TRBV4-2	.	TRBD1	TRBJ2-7	CASSQDTGTGAYEQYF	TGTGCCAGCAGCCAAGACACCGGGACAGGGGCCTACGAGCAGTACTTC
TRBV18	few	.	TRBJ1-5	CASSPGRENQPQHF	TGTGCCAGCTCACCGGGAAGGGAGAATCAGCCCCAGCATTTT
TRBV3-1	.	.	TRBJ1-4	CASSHHPYRPTNEKLFF	TGTGCCAGCAGCCATCACCCGTACAGACCAACTAATGAAAAACTGTTTTTT
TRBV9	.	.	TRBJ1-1	CASNRENTEAFF	TGTGCCAGCAACAGGGAGAACACTGAAGCTTTCTTT
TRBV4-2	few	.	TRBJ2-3	CASSQEMGGLNTQYF	TGTGCCAGCAGCCAAGAAATGGGGGGCCTAAATACGCAGTATTTT
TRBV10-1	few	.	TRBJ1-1	CASSESTVWTEAFF	TGCGCCAGCAGTGAGTCGACGGTATGGACTGAAGCTTTCTTT
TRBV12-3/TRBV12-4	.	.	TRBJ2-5	CASSLARAETQYF	TGTGCCAGCAGCCTCGCCAGGGCAGAGACCCAGTACTTC
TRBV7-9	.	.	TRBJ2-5	CASSLHPEQTQYF	TGTGCCAGCAGCTTACACCCTGAACAGACCCAGTACTTC
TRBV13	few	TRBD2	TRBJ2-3	CASSSFGRGTTQYF	TGTGCCAGCAGCTCGTTTGGGCGGGGGACTACGCAGTATTTT
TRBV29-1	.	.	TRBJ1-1	CSSGTVTEAFF	TGCAGCTCGGGGACGGTCACTGAAGCTTTCTTT
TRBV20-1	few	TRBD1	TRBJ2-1	CSASGQGILEPFNEQFF	TGCAGTGCATCGGGACAGGGGATTCTTGAACCCTTCAATGAGCAGTTCTTC
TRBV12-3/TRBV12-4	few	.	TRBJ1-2	CASSPTRGLYGYTF	TGTGCCAGCAGTCCCACCAGGGGACTCTATGGCTACACCTTC
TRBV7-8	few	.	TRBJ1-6	CASSPRGAPLHF	TGTGCCAGCAGCCCGCGGGGGGCGCCCCTCCACTTT
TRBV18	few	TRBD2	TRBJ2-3	CASSLERGGVSRTDTQYF	TGTGCCAGCTCACTCGAGCGGGGGGGCGTCTCTCGCACAGATACGCAGTATTTT
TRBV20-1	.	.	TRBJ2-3	CSARTRAREDTQYF	TGCAGTGCTAGGACCCGAGCCCGAGAGGATACGCAGTATTTT
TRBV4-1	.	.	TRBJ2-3	CASSQDVGGTDTQYF	TGCGCCAGCAGCCAAGATGTGGGGGGCACAGATACGCAGTATTTT
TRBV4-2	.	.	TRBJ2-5	CASSQVNSQETQYF	TGTGCCAGCAGCCAAGTCAACAGCCAAGAGACCCAGTACTTC
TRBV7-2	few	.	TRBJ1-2	CASSPDSPGFGNYGYTF	TGTGCCAGCAGCCCGGATTCCCCTGGGTTTGGTAACTATGGCTACACCTTC
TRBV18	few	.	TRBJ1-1	CASYPFDLPERTEAFF	TGTGCCAGCTACCCTTTCGATCTCCCCGAGAGGACTGAAGCTTTCTTT
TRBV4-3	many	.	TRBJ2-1	CASSQSRGRNEQFF	TGCGCCAGCAGCCAAAGTAGGGGCCGCAATGAGCAGTTCTTC
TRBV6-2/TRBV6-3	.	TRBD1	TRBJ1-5	CASIGGQGLYSNQPQHF	TGTGCCAGCATCGGGGGACAGGGACTTTATAGCAATCAGCCCCAGCATTTT
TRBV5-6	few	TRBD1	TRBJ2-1	CASSFEGSYRPGGQFF	TGTGCCAGCAGCTTTGAGGGCTCGTACAGGCCAGGGGGGCAGTTCTTC
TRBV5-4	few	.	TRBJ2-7	CASSLADEGGEQYF	TGTGCCAGCAGCTTGGCCGACGAGGGCGGCGAGCAGTACTTC
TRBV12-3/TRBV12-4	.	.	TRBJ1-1	CASSRIGRGEAFF	TGTGCCAGCAGTCGCATTGGACGGGGTGAAGCTTTCTTT
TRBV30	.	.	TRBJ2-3	CAWSVSDYYVTDTQYF	TGTGCCTGGAGTGTAAGTGACTATTATGTCACAGATACGCAGTATTTT